The 21 T cell receptor beta chains below all came from one sample that was sequenced in a study of cytomegalovirus exposure and HLA in healthy donors. With 60 Vbeta and 13 Jbeta primers, the PCR was carried out. TCRdb's table, derived via immunoSEQ multiplex PCR, lists solely in-frame clones and lacks some. The sample carries some 150,000 clones, around 73% recorded once. Material for sequencing was PBMCs. The receptors derive from a female donor in good health and CMV-seronegative.

The V gene is TRBV6-5, the J gene TRBJ1-2; D perhaps matches TRBD1 (6 bases). This CDR3 contains 13 residues. Per the germline V gene, CDR1 is MNHEY and CDR2 is SVGAGI. The ends were cut back, 6 bases at V and 4 bases at J, with 12 bases in the middle. CDR3 nucleotides: TGTGCCAGCAGCCAGGGACATCTCTATGGCTACACCTTC. Encoded protein: CASSQGHLYGYTF.

The chain links TRBV6-1 to TRBJ2-7, with D possibly being TRBD1 (6 bases). The CDR3 has 14 residues. V was cut by 6 bases and J by 0 bases, with 12 bases left in between. CDR1 and CDR2 from the germline V gene are MNHNS and SASEGT. CDR3 amino acids: CASSKGGISYEQYF. The CDR3 coding sequence is TGTGCCAGCAGCAAAGGGGGTATCTCCTACGAGCAGTACTTC.

This clone came up once. The chain employs TRBV28 and TRBJ2-5, with no clear D. Deletions cut 6 bases from V and 11 bases from J, with 16 bases between. Germline CDR1 is MDHEN and CDR2 is SYDVKM. The CDR3 consists of 12 residues. The DNA of the CDR3 is TGTGCCAGCAGAGAAGGAGTGAAAGAGCAGTACTTC. Its protein product is CASREGVKEQYF. Drawing the rest from reference TRBV28 and TRBJ2-5, the complete variable domain is DVKVTQSSRYLVKRTGEKVFLECVQDMDHENMFWYRQDPGLGLRLIYFSYDVKMKEKGDIPEGYSVSREKKERFSLILESASTNQTSMYLCASREGVKEQYFGPGTRLLVL.

The rearrangement joins TRBV11-2 to TRBJ1-1; a weak D match, TRBD1 (6 bases). Trimming removed 1 base from V and 10 bases from J, with 16 bases in between. Germline V lookup: CDR1 SGHAT, CDR2 FQNNGV. This CDR3 is built from 14 residues. The CDR3 here is CASSLVVGATRAFF. In nucleotides, the CDR3 is TGTGCCAGCAGCTTAGTGGTGGGGGCTACTAGAGCTTTCTTT.

The rearrangement joins TRBV9 to TRBJ2-7, with D possibly being TRBD2 (5 bases). The CDR3 extends over 16 amino acids. CDR1 is SGDLS and CDR2 is YYNGEE in the germline V gene. Trimming removed 4 bases at V and 2 bases at J, with 19 bases between. CDR3 nucleotide sequence: TGTGCCAGCAGCCCACGGGAAGGCGGAGGTACCTACGAGCAGTACTTC. Translated, it gives CASSPREGGGTYEQYF.

This clone appeared a single time. This chain uses TRBV30 with TRBJ1-5; D gene uncertain. This CDR3 spans 13 amino acids. With 3 bases removed from V and 1 base from J, the gap between germline ends came to 7 bases. The germline V gene encodes CDR1 GTSNPN and CDR2 SVGIG (reference sequence). The CDR3 region is CAWSAGSNQPQHF. The CDR3 DNA reads TGTGCCTGGAGCGCGGGAAGCAATCAGCCCCAGCATTTT.

This sequence joins TRBV6-5 and TRBJ1-2, with D tentatively TRBD1 (5 bases). The length of the CDR3 is 15 residues. V was pared by 2 bases and J by 4 bases, with 14 bases between. Per the germline V gene, CDR1 is MNHEY and CDR2 is SVGAGI. CDR3 DNA sequence: TGTGCCAGCAGTTACGGGGCCAGTTTAGGCTATGGCTACACCTTC. Translation: CASSYGASLGYGYTF.

The genes are TRBV25-1 and TRBJ2-1; perhaps TRBD1 as D (8 bases). Trimming removed 3 bases from V and 11 bases from J, with 26 bases in between. Germline CDR1 MGHDK, CDR2 SYGVNS. CDR3 length equals 17 residues. As DNA, the CDR3 is TGTGCCAGCAGTGAGATTGGGAGGGGCAGGGGGCGCGATAAGCAGTTCTTC. Its protein is CASSEIGRGRGRDKQFF.

This clone was detected a few times. V and J are TRBV11-2 and TRBJ2-1; TRBD2 agrees at 7 bases. CDR1 and CDR2 from the germline V gene are SGHAT and FQNNGV. V lost 5 bases, J lost 3 bases, and 13 bases stayed unmatched. This CDR3 has 17 residues. CDR3 bases: TGTGCCAGCAGCCCAGTCCTGGCGGGAGTTGGCTACAATGAGCAGTTCTTC. Protein: CASSPVLAGVGYNEQFF. Complete variable domain (other parts from reference TRBV11-2 and TRBJ2-1): EAGVAQSPRYKIIEKRQSVAFWCNPISGHATLYWYQQILGQGPKLLIQFQNNGVVDDSQLPKDRFSAERLKGVDSTLKIQPAKLEDSAVYLCASSPVLAGVGYNEQFFGPGTRLTVL.

CDR3 protein: CASTPGGPPNYEQYF. The CDR3 bases are TGTGCCAGCACTCCGGGGGGACCCCCAAACTACGAGCAGTACTTC. The J gene is TRBJ2-7, the V gene TRBV28; 7 nucleotides line up with TRBD2. Germline V lookup: CDR1 MDHEN, CDR2 SYDVKM. Trimming took 7 bases from V and 3 from J; bases not matched to a gene: 12. CDR3 length: 15 residues.

V usage is TRBV6-6 and J usage is TRBJ1-1; D perhaps matches TRBD1 (5 bases). From germline, CDR1 is MNHNY and CDR2 SVGAGI (reference sequence). The germline V and J ends were trimmed by 0 bases and 6 bases, with 17 bases remaining between them. The CDR3 consists of 16 residues. The CDR3 DNA is TGTGCCAGCAGTTACTCGCGAGGGACTTTTGGTCCTGAAGCTTTCTTT. Its protein product is CASSYSRGTFGPEAFF.

This clone was observed a handful of times. The chain joins TRBV2 to TRBJ2-2; TRBD1 matches 7 bases. V shed 3 bases, J shed 6 bases, and the junction held 4 bases outside the gene matches. The CDR3 is 14 residues long. Germline V gives CDR1 SNHLY, CDR2 FYNNEI. CDR3 residues: CASSDRGYAGELFF. CDR3 sequence (DNA): TGTGCCAGCAGTGACAGGGGGTACGCCGGGGAGCTGTTTTTT.

V and J are TRBV27 and TRBJ2-7; D might be TRBD1 (5 bases). This CDR3 is built from 17 residues. The ends were cut back, 0 bases at V and 3 bases at J, with 18 bases in the middle. Per the germline V gene, CDR1 is MNHEY and CDR2 is SMNVEV (reference sequence). CDR3 DNA sequence: TGTGCCAGCAGTTTATCGATTCTAAGGGGCTCCAACTACGAGCAGTACTTC. Translated, it gives CASSLSILRGSNYEQYF.

This clone was picked up one time. Written as DNA, the CDR3 is TGTGCCAGCAGCGTAGGAGGAGCGGGGGGTCACACCGGGGAGCTGTTTTTT. Amino acid sequence: CASSVGGAGGHTGELFF. The rearrangement links TRBV9 to TRBJ2-2; 9 nucleotides match TRBD2. The V and J ends lost 0 bases and 3 bases, in that order; junction bases with no gene match: 6. The V gene's germline CDR1 is SGDLS and CDR2 YYNGEE. The CDR3 has 17 residues.

The chain employs TRBV7-8 and TRBJ2-1, with 7 positions matching TRBD1. There are 14 residues in the CDR3. Per germline, CDR1 SGHVS and CDR2 FQNEAQ. J was trimmed by 5 bases and V by 0 bases; bases with no gene match: 1. The CDR3 DNA is TGTGCCAGCAGCTTAGCGGGACAGAACAATGAGCAGTTCTTC. Translated: CASSLAGQNNEQFF.

The chain has TRBV18 and TRBJ2-1; TRBD1 or TRBD2 may be the D gene (7 bases each). V lost 6 bases and J 0 bases, leaving 15 bases between the germline ends. The CDR3 length is 16 residues. Germline CDR1 KGHSH, CDR2 LQKENI. The DNA for the CDR3 is TGTGCCAGCTCGCCAGGGGGGGTGGGCTCCTACAATGAGCAGTTCTTC. This translates into CASSPGGVGSYNEQFF.

The rearrangement joins TRBV19 to TRBJ1-2; maybe TRBD1 (6 bases). This CDR3 spans 16 amino acids. The V gene lost 4 bases and the J gene lost 7 bases, with 22 bases spanning the gap. Germline assignment: CDR1 LNHDA and CDR2 SQIVND (reference sequence). In DNA, the CDR3 is TGTGCCAGTAGTAGAAATACAGGGACGACAGTCTCTGGCTACACCTTC. It specifies CASSRNTGTTVSGYTF. The complete variable domain, with remaining parts taken from reference TRBV19 and TRBJ1-2, reads DGGITQSPKYLFRKEGQNVTLSCEQNLNHDAMYWYRQDPGQGLRLIYYSQIVNDFQKGDIAEGYSVSREKKESFPLTVTSAQKNPTAFYLCASSRNTGTTVSGYTFGSGTRLTVV.

The gene calls are TRBV6-1 and TRBJ2-7; D perhaps matches TRBD1 (5 bases). The CDR3 spans 17 residues. V was clipped by 2 bases and J by 1 base, with 18 bases between them. In germline, CDR1 is MNHNS, CDR2 SASEGT. CDR3 in amino acids: CASSELVGAVNSYEQYF. The CDR3 coding sequence is TGTGCCAGCAGTGAACTCGTAGGGGCAGTGAATTCCTACGAGCAGTACTTC.

This chain's CDR3 is CAISESGGPQYF. The CDR3 DNA reads as TGTGCCATCAGTGAGTCCGGGGGGCCGCAGTATTTT. The rearrangement joins TRBV10-3 to TRBJ2-3; possibly TRBD2 for D (7 bases). The V gene lost 0 bases and the J gene lost 10 bases, with 8 bases spanning the gap. This CDR3 comprises 12 residues. Per germline, CDR1 ENHRY and CDR2 SYGVKD.

V gene TRBV7-2 combines with J gene TRBJ2-7; 8 nucleotides align to TRBD2. Germline loops: CDR1 SGHTA, CDR2 FQGNSA. The CDR3 contains 11 residues. Trimming removed 5 bases from V and 7 bases from J; junction bases left unmatched: 1. The CDR3 is CASSSGSEQYF. DNA for the CDR3: TGTGCCAGCAGCAGCGGGAGTGAGCAGTACTTC.

The V call is TRBV29-1, the J call TRBJ2-7, with 8 bases identical to TRBD2. There are 12 residues in the CDR3. The germline gives CDR1 SQVTM, CDR2 ANQGSEA. Trimming removed 6 bases from V and 2 bases from J; junction bases left unmatched: 3. CDR3 coding DNA: TGCAGCGTAGGAGCGGGAGCCTACGAGCAGTACTTC. Its protein is CSVGAGAYEQYF.